The 24 T cell receptor beta chains presented below share a single source sample, sequenced in a study of T cells after yellow fever vaccination. TCRdb reanalysed the 5' RACE reads using MiXCR and keeps one entry per CDR3 protein. The repertoire holds some 400,000 distinct CDR3 sequences, with about 17% as singletons. The source material was PBMCs, sampled before the yellow fever booster vaccination. The receptors were sampled from a man aged 18 to 30 who received the YFV17D yellow fever vaccine.

This clonotype has a handful of counts. The V and J genes are TRBV6-1 and TRBJ1-2, with D possibly TRBD1 on 6 matching bases. V shed 8 bases and J shed 5 bases, with 15 bases lying between them. The V gene's germline CDR1 is MNHNS and CDR2 SASEGT. The CDR3 totals 13 residues. The CDR3 sequence: CASERPQGYGYTF. In DNA form, the CDR3 reads TGTGCCAGCGAGCGTCCTCAGGGGTATGGCTACACCTTC.

The chain joins TRBV7-9 to TRBJ2-2; D call uncertain. CDR1 and CDR2 (germline): SEHNR, FQNEAQ (reference sequence). The CDR3 totals 13 residues. V was clipped by 3 bases and J by 10 bases, with 12 bases between them. The CDR3, as DNA: TGTGCCAGCAGCTTCCAAGATGTGTTGGAGCTGTTTTTT. Its translation is CASSFQDVLELFF.

The V call is TRBV9, the J call TRBJ2-7; TRBD1 aligns across 7 bases. Germline-derived CDR1 and CDR2 are SGDLS and YYNGEE. The V gene end was trimmed by 6 bases and the J gene end by 0 bases; junction bases not matched to a gene: 9. This CDR3 comprises 15 residues. Written as DNA, the CDR3 is TGTGCCAGCACCCCCACAGGGGCCAGCTCCTACGAGCAGTACTTC. Its translation is CASTPTGASSYEQYF.

The chain employs TRBV4-3 and TRBJ1-6; weak D call: TRBD1 (5 bases). Trimming shortened V by 4 bases and J by 11 bases, and 12 bases separated the two germline ends. Germline CDR1 and CDR2: LGHNA and YSLEER. The CDR3 is 13 residues long. In nucleotides, the CDR3 is TGCGCCAGCAGCCCGTTGGGGGTCACACCCCTCCACTTT. Translating it yields CASSPLGVTPLHF.

This clonotype showed up just a few times. The CDR3 is CASSSWPTGLDTEAFF. DNA for the CDR3: TGTGCCAGCAGCTCGTGGCCGACAGGCCTTGACACTGAAGCTTTCTTT. The J gene is TRBJ1-1, the V gene TRBV7-9; a weak D match, TRBD1 (6 bases). V lost 4 bases and J 3 bases, leaving 18 bases between the germline ends. The CDR3 loop spans 16 amino acids. Germline V lookup: CDR1 SEHNR, CDR2 FQNEAQ (reference sequence).

The chain carries TRBV7-9 and TRBJ2-7, with D perhaps being TRBD1 or TRBD2 (5 bases each). In germline, CDR1 is SEHNR, CDR2 FQNEAQ (reference sequence). V lost 4 bases and J lost 5, with 15 bases in between. This CDR3 has 14 residues. The CDR3 nucleotides read TGTGCCAGCAGCTGGGGCTTGGGACGAGACGAGCAGTACTTC. This sequence encodes CASSWGLGRDEQYF. The whole variable domain, remainder taken from reference TRBV7-9 and TRBJ2-7, is DTGVSQNPRHKITKRGQNVTFRCDPISEHNRLYWYRQTLGQGPEFLTYFQNEAQLEKSRLLSDRFSAERPKGSFSTLEIQRTEQGDSAMYLCASSWGLGRDEQYFGPGTRLTVT.

This clonotype was detected a few times. The V and J genes are TRBV7-8 and TRBJ2-7, with D perhaps TRBD2 (5 bases). CDR1 SGHVS and CDR2 FQNEAQ come from the germline V gene. Trimming took 1 base from V and 6 from J, leaving 13 bases between them. The CDR3 spans 14 residues. The CDR3 coding sequence is TGTGCCAGCAGCTTAGAGCGGCTAGCCCGCGAGCAGTACTTC. Translation gives CASSLERLAREQYF.

This clonotype has more than one count but fewer than ten. DNA for the CDR3: TGCAGCGTTAGAGACAGGGCGAATGAGCAGTTCTTC. Its translation: CSVRDRANEQFF. The chain couples TRBV29-1 to TRBJ2-1; 7 nucleotides align to TRBD1. Unmatched junction bases numbered 5, after V lost 5 bases and J lost 7 bases. CDR1 is SQVTM and CDR2 is ANQGSEA in the germline V gene. The CDR3 consists of 12 residues.

This clonotype was seen a few times. The V gene is TRBV6-5, the J gene TRBJ2-3; TRBD2 is a possible D gene (6 bases). The CDR3 extends over 14 amino acids. Between the trimmed V and J ends, which lost 1 base and 3 bases, there was a span of 8 bases. Germline CDR1 reads MNHEY; CDR2 reads SVGAGI. The CDR3 sequence: CASSYFGGTDTQYF. The CDR3 DNA is TGTGCCAGCAGTTACTTCGGGGGTACAGATACGCAGTATTTT.

The chain links TRBV11-3 to TRBJ2-1, with 12 nucleotides matching TRBD2. J was trimmed by 6 bases and V by 5 bases; bases with no gene match: 5. CDR3 size: 15 residues. CDR1 SGHNT and CDR2 YENEEA come from the germline V gene. The CDR3 region is CASSLRLAGANEQFF. DNA for the CDR3: TGTGCCAGCAGCCTAAGACTAGCGGGGGCCAATGAGCAGTTCTTC.

The rearrangement links TRBV10-2 to TRBJ2-5, with 7 bases that match TRBD1. This CDR3 spans 12 amino acids. The germline V gene encodes CDR1 WSHSY and CDR2 SAAADI. V dropped 6 bases and J dropped 3; count of bases not matched to a gene: 1. In DNA, the CDR3 is TGCGCCAGCAGCCAGGGGGAAGAGACCCAGTACTTC. This translates into CASSQGEETQYF.

The chain has TRBV7-6 and TRBJ2-1; D remains ambiguous. Germline loops: CDR1 SGHVS, CDR2 FNYEAQ. This CDR3 is built from 12 residues. Trimming removed 6 bases from V and 10 bases from J, with 13 bases in between. The CDR3 loop reads CASRGLGEEQFF. The DNA for the CDR3 is TGTGCCAGCAGGGGCCTAGGAGAAGAGCAGTTCTTC.

This clonotype was seen many times. This chain connects TRBV11-2 to TRBJ2-5; D remains unclear. Germline V CDR1 and CDR2: SGHAT, FQNNGV. The CDR3 runs 17 residues. Trimming stripped 5 bases from V and 0 bases from J, with 19 bases between. The DNA for the CDR3 is TGTGCCAGCAGCCCCCCTGTTTTGGCGATGTACCAAGAGACCCAGTACTTC. Residues: CASSPPVLAMYQETQYF.

This clonotype appeared once. This chain links TRBV9 with TRBJ2-7; a possible D gene is TRBD2 (6 bases). CDR3 length equals 15 residues. Per germline, CDR1 SGDLS and CDR2 YYNGEE. Between the trimmed V and J ends, which lost 0 bases and 6 bases, there was a span of 16 bases. The CDR3 spells CASSVGGDLLSEQYV. CDR3 DNA: TGTGCCAGCAGCGTAGGGGGGGATCTTCTCTCCGAGCAGTACGTC.

This clonotype was counted many times. The junction does not match germline at one end; this may be a read error. This chain uses TRBV5-1 with TRBJ1-1; D is ambiguous. Looked up from germline, CDR1 is SGHRS and CDR2 is YFSETQ. The CDR3 contains 13 residues. In nucleotides, the CDR3 is TGTGCCAGCAGCTTAGAACAGAACACTGAAGCTTTCTTT. This encodes CASSLEQNTEAFF.

This clonotype occurred many times. This sequence joins TRBV20-1 and TRBJ2-1; TRBD2 aligns across 9 bases. Unmatched junction bases numbered 6, after V lost 3 bases and J lost 0 bases. The CDR3 loop spans 16 amino acids. Germline CDR1 and CDR2: DFQATT and SNEGSKA (reference sequence). The CDR3 bases are TGCAGTGCTAGCGTCTTAGCGGGGGCCTCCTACAATGAGCAGTTCTTC. Protein product: CSASVLAGASYNEQFF.

This clonotype was observed a handful of times. This chain uses TRBV6-6 with TRBJ1-1; 9 bases agree with TRBD1. With 6 bases clipped from V and 4 bases from J, the junction kept 6 bases outside the gene matches. Germline V lookup: CDR1 MNHNY, CDR2 SVGAGI (reference sequence). The length of the CDR3 is 14 residues. The CDR3: CASRRDRGSTEAFF. DNA for the CDR3: TGTGCCAGCAGACGCGACAGGGGGAGCACTGAAGCTTTCTTT.

This chain connects TRBV7-3 to TRBJ2-7, with D maybe TRBD2 (6 bases). Germline V gene lookup returns CDR1 SGHTA and CDR2 FQGTGA. The ends were cut back, 4 bases at V and 5 bases at J, with 15 bases in the middle. CDR3 length: 14 amino acids. The CDR3 DNA follows: TGTGCCAGCAGCTCTCGACTAGAAGGGGACGAGCAGTACTTC. Translating gives CASSSRLEGDEQYF.

This chain joins TRBV18 and TRBJ1-4, with D tentatively TRBD1 (5 bases). Trimming removed 4 bases from V and 0 bases from J, with 12 bases in between. This CDR3 contains 16 residues. The germline V gene encodes CDR1 KGHSH and CDR2 LQKENI. The CDR3 nucleotides are TGTGCCAGCTCACGGAACAGGATTGCAACTAATGAAAAACTGTTTTTT. Its translation: CASSRNRIATNEKLFF.

The J gene is TRBJ1-1, the V gene TRBV29-1, with D unclear. Trimming removed 3 bases at V and 8 bases at J, with 16 bases between. This CDR3 is 13 amino acids long. Per the germline V gene, CDR1 is SQVTM and CDR2 is ANQGSEA. The CDR3 spells CSVEPGKKAEAFF. CDR3 sequence (DNA): TGCAGCGTTGAGCCTGGTAAGAAGGCCGAAGCTTTCTTT.

This clonotype appeared a few times. The chain has TRBV30 and TRBJ2-5; D remains ambiguous. Trimming left V 2 bases short and J 5 bases short, with 6 bases between. Looked up from germline, CDR1 is GTSNPN and CDR2 is SVGIG (reference sequence). This CDR3 contains 11 residues. In nucleotides, the CDR3 is TGTGCCTGGAGTCTCCAGGAGACCCAGTACTTC. Protein product: CAWSLQETQYF.

The sample holds a few counts of this clonotype. A much larger clone lies a single base off, so this may be a read error. The rearrangement joins TRBV7-3 to TRBJ2-2; D gene unclear. The germline V gene has CDR1 SGHTA and CDR2 FQGTGA. Trimming took off 3 bases at V and 6 bases at J, with 5 bases between the two ends. The CDR3 is 12 amino acids. CDR3 sequence reads: CASSFGPGELFF. The CDR3 DNA sequence: TGTGCCAGCAGCTTCGGTCCCGGGGAGCTGTTTTTT.

The rearrangement joins TRBV6-2 or TRBV6-3 to TRBJ1-6; TRBD1 matches 7 bases. Germline trimming cut 4 bases from V and 13 bases from J; bases unmatched to any gene: 10. From germline, CDR1 is MNHEY and CDR2 SVGEGT. CDR3 length: 14 amino acids. In DNA form, the CDR3 reads TGTGCCAGCAGTTCTCGACAGGGCCCGTCGCCCCTCCACTTT. This codes for CASSSRQGPSPLHF.

This clonotype was counted between two and nine times. This chain links TRBV6-5 with TRBJ1-6; D uncertain. Germline loops: CDR1 MNHEY, CDR2 SVGAGI. Trimming cost V 5 bases and J 6 bases, with 14 bases left between them. This CDR3 comprises 15 residues. In nucleotides, the CDR3 is TGTGCCAGCAGTCAAGCACGGACTCCTAATTCACCCCTCCACTTT. Protein sequence: CASSQARTPNSPLHF.